This T cell receptor (beta chain) stems from a study of blood T cell repertoires in COVID-19 (dated by TCRdb to 2018 to 2020). Some background on the complete study: Samples covering the acute and convalescent phases of COVID-19 were provided by collaborators in the United States, Italy and Spain. The material from the prospective study consisted of cDNA or gDNA derived from T cells, B-cell-depleted T cells, or PBMCs. The dataset comprised deeply sampled blood TCRbeta repertoires from subjects exposed to, actively infected with, or recovered from COVID-19. A freely available public database, intended as a resource for researchers studying the immune response to SARS-CoV-2, is where the repertoires were released. The samples were drawn from two sources: the first 160 participants of the ongoing ImmuneRACE study, and about 1,300 subjects contributed by 6 global collaborators. A de-identified subject ID, COVID-19 status, age in years and sex were almost always included in the sample metadata. Where available, HLA class I and class II types were taken from metadata supplied by the sample provider and were not determined by assay-based typing.

This clone was counted a single time. No cognate antigen has been identified for it. The sample holds no much larger clone one base away, and base qualities are not on file. The immunoSEQ Assay, a bias-controlled multiplex PCR, was used to amplify TCRbeta CDR3 regions from genomic DNA. The authors processed their data as follows. Within the assay, amplification of reference gene primers was used to estimate how many nucleated cells each sample contained. To quantify the absolute abundance of each unique TCRbeta CDR3 rearrangement, sequence reads were collapsed and filtered. For each sample, productive Simpson clonality was calculated as the square root of Simpson's diversity index across productive rearrangements. In TCRdb, the immuneACCESS table is reduced to in-frame sequences with V and J assigned. These tables do not hold every clone; where another copy was compared, an unresolved V gene accounts for under half, and the others remain unexplained. That table supplies the V and J calls and clone size; D and trimming were determined from the DNA. Here the sample has 260,000 or so clones; over 75% occur a single time. The ten most abundant clones make up approximately 0.7% of the sample.

Collaborating institutions collected whole blood in K2EDTA tubes following their own protocols. Collaborator samples were shipped for TCRbeta analysis as frozen whole blood, isolated PBMCs, or DNA extracted from either sample type. The paper's findings and limits, for the study overall: Clinical and demographic metadata were provided uncurated, with the amount varying by source and participant.

The sequenced sample consisted of peripheral blood. The clonotype originates from a human donor in a cohort sampled during active COVID-19.

CDR3 sequence: CASSESHGIYF. Read as DNA, the sequence is TGTGCCAGCAGCGAAAGTCACGGCATATATTTT. The rearrangement combines TRBV28 with TRBJ1-3, with the D gene not confidently named. CDR1 is given as MDHEN and CDR2 as SYDVKM, both from the germline V gene. V sheds 6 bases and J sheds 12 bases, leaving 12 bases between their ends. The CDR3 goes from the cysteine to the phenylalanine over 11 residues. Solely the CDR3 DNA is kept, with 33 bases framed from the first base.